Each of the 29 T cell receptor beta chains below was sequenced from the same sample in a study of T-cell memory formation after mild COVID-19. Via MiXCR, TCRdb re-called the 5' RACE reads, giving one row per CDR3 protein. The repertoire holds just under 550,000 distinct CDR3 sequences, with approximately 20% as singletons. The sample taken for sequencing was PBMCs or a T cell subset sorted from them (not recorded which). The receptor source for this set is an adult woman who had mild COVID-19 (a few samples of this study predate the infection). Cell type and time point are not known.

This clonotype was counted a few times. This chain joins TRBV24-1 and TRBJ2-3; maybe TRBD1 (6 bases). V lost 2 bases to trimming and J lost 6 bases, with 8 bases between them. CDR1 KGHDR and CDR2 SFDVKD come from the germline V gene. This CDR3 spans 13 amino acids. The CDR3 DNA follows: TGTGCCACCAGTGATTCGGGACATGATACGCAGTATTTT. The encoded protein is CATSDSGHDTQYF.

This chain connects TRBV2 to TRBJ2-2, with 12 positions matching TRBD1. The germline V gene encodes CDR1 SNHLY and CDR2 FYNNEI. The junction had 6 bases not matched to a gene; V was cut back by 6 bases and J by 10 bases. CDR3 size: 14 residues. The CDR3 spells CASRRGQGAEELFF. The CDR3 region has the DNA TGTGCCAGCAGGCGGGGACAGGGGGCCGAGGAGCTGTTTTTT.

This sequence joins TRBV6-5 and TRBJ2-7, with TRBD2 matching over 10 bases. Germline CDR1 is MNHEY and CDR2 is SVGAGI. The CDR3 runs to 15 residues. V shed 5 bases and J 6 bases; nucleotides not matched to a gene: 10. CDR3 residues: CASSQLAGGSLEQYF. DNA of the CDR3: TGTGCCAGCAGTCAGTTAGCGGGAGGTTCGCTCGAGCAGTACTTC.

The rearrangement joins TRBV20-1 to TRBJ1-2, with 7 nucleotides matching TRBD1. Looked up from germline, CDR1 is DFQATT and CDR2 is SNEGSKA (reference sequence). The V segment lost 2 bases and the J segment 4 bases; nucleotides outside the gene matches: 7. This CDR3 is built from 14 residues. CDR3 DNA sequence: TGCAGTGCTAGACCCTGGACAGGAAGCTATGGCTACACCTTC. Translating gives CSARPWTGSYGYTF.

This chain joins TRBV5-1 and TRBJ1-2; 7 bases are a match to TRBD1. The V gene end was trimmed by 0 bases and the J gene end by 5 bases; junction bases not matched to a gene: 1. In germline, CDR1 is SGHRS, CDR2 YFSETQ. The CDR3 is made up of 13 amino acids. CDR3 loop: CASSLAGQYGYTF. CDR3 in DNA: TGCGCCAGCAGCTTGGCGGGACAGTATGGCTACACCTTC.

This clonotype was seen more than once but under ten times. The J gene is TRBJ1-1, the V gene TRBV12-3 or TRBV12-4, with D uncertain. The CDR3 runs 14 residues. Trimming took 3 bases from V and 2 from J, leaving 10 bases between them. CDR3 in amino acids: CASSFGVTNTEAFF. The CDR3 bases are TGTGCCAGCAGTTTTGGGGTAACTAACACTGAAGCTTTCTTT.

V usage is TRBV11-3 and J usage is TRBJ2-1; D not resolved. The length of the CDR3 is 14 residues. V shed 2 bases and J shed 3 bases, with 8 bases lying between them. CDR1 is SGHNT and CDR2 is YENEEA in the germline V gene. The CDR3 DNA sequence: TGTGCCAGCAGCTTAAGCACTTACTACAATGAGCAGTTCTTC. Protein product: CASSLSTYYNEQFF.

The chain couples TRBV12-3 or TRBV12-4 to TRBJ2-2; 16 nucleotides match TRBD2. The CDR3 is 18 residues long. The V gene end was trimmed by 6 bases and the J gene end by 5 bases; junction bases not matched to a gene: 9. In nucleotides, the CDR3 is TGTGCCAGCAGAAAGGGACTAGCGGGAGGGTTAGGAACCGGGGAGCTGTTTTTT. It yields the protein CASRKGLAGGLGTGELFF.

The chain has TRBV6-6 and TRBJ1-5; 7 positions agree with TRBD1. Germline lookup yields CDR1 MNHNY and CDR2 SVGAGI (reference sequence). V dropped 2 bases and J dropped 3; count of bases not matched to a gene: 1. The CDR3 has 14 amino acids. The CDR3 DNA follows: TGTGCCAGCAGTTACGAGGGGGCCAATCAGCCCCAGCATTTT. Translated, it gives CASSYEGANQPQHF.

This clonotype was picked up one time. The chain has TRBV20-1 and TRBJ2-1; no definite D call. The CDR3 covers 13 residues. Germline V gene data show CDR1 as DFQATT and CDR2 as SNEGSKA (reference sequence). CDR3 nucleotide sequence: TGCAGCACCCGACTCTTCTCCTACAATGAGCAGTTCTTC. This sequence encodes CSTRLFSYNEQFF.

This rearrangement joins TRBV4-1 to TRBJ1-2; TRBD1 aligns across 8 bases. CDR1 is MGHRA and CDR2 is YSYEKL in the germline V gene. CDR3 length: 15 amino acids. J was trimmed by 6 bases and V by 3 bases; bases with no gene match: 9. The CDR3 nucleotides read TGCGCCAGCAGCCATCCCACAGGGGGGTTTGATGGCTACACCTTC. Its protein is CASSHPTGGFDGYTF.

DNA for the CDR3: TGTGCCAGCAGCTTAGGAGTCAGCGGGGAGACCCAGTACTTC. Amino acids: CASSLGVSGETQYF. The chain is built from TRBV7-8 and TRBJ2-5; D is perhaps TRBD2 (6 bases). CDR3 length: 14 amino acids. Germline V CDR1 and CDR2: SGHVS, FQNEAQ. Trimming cost V 1 base and J 5 bases, with 11 bases left between them.

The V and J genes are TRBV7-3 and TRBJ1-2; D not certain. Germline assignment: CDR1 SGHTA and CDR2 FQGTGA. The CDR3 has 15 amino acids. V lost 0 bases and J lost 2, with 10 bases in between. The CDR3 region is CASSLTSRTNYGYTF. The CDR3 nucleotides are TGTGCCAGCAGCTTAACTTCCAGAACCAACTATGGCTACACCTTC.

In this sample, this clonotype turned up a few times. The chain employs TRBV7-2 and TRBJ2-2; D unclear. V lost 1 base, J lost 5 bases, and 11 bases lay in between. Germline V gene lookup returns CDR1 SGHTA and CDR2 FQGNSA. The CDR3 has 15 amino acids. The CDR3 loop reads CASSLVGSSTGELFF. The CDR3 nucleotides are TGTGCCAGCAGCTTAGTGGGCTCATCGACCGGGGAGCTGTTTTTT.

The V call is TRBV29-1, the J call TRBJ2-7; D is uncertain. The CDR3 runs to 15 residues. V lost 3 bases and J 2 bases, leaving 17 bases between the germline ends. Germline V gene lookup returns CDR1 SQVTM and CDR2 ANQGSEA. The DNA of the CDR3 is TGCAGCGTTGAGACTGCGGAGAAGATACCCTACGAGCAGTACTTC. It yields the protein CSVETAEKIPYEQYF.

CDR3 in amino acids: CASSPLGVGANVLTF. The DNA of the CDR3 is TGTGCCAGCAGCCCGCTAGGGGTTGGGGCCAACGTCCTGACTTTC. The rearrangement joins TRBV7-3 to TRBJ2-6; the D gene is possibly TRBD1 (5 bases). CDR1 is SGHTA, CDR2 FQGTGA, per germline. Trimming removed 5 bases at V and 3 bases at J, with 11 bases between. CDR3 length: 15 amino acids.

In DNA form, the CDR3 reads TGTGCCAGCAGCCACATTACTACCGGGGAGCTGTTTTTT. Protein: CASSHITTGELFF. The chain is built from TRBV7-7 and TRBJ2-2; D gene ambiguous. Germline V gene data show CDR1 as SSHAT and CDR2 as FNYEAQ (reference sequence). V dropped 5 bases and J dropped 5 bases, with 9 bases sitting between them. This CDR3 contains 13 residues.

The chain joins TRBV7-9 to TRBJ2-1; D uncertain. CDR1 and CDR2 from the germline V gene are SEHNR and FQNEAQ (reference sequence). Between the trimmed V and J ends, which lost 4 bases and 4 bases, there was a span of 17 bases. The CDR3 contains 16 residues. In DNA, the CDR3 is TGTGCCAGCAGCTCCCCTTCGGGCGAGAGTTACAATGAGCAGTTCTTC. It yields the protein CASSSPSGESYNEQFF.

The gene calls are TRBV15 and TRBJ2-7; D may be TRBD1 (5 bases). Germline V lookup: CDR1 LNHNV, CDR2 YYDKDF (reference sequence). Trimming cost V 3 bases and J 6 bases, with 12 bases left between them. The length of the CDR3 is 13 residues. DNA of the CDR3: TGTGCCACCAGCAGCCCAGGAAGGGGCGAGCAGTACTTC. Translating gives CATSSPGRGEQYF.

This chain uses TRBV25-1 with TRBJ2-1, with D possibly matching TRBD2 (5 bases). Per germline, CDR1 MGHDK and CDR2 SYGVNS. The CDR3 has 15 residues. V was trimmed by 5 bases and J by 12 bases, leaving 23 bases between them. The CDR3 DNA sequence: TGTGCCAGCAGTAATCCAGAGGGCGCGCAAAAGGGGCAGTTCTTC. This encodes CASSNPEGAQKGQFF.

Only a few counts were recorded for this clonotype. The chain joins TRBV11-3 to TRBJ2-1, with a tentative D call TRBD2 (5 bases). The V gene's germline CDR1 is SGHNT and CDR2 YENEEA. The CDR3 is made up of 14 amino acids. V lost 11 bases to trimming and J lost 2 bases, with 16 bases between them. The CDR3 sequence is CASGRPGTYNEQFF. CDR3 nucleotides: TGTGCCTCCGGCCGACCCGGGACCTACAATGAGCAGTTCTTC.

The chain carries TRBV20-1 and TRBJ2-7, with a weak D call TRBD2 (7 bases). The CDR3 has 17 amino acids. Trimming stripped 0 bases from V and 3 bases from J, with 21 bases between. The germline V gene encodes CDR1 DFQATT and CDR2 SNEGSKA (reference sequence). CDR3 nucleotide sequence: TGCAGTGCTAGAGATCCCGTCGGAGCGGGACACCTCTACGAGCAGTACTTC. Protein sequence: CSARDPVGAGHLYEQYF.

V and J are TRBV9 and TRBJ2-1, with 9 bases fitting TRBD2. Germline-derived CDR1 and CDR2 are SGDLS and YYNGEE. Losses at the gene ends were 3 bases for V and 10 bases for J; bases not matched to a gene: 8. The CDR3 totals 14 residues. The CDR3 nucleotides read TGTGCCAGCAGCGATAGCGGGGGCCTCACCGAGCAGTTCTTC. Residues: CASSDSGGLTEQFF.

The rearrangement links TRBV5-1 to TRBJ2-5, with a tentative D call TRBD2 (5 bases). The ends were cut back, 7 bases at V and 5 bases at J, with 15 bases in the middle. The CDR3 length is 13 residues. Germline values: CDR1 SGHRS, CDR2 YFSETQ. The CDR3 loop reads CASRSGSLETQYF. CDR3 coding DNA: TGCGCCAGCCGATCGGGGAGTTTGGAGACCCAGTACTTC.

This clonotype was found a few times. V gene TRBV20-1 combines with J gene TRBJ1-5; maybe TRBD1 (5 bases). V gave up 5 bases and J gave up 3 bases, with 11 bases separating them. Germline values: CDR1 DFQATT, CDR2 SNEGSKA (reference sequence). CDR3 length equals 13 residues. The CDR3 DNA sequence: TGCAGTGCTTCCAGACAGTACAATCAGCCCCAGCATTTT. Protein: CSASRQYNQPQHF.

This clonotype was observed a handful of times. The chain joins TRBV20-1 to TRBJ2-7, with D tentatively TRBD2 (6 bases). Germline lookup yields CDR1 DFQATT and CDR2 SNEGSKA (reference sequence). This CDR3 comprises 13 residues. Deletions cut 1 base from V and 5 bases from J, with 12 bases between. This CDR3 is CSARVGGVHEQYF. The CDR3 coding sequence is TGCAGTGCTAGAGTCGGCGGGGTCCACGAGCAGTACTTC.

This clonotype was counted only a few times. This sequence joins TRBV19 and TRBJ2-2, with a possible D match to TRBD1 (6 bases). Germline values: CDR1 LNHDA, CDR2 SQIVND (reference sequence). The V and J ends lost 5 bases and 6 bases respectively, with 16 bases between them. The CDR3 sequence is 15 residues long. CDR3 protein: CASSFGQGLPGELFF. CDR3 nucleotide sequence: TGTGCCAGTAGTTTTGGCCAGGGGTTGCCCGGGGAGCTGTTTTTT.

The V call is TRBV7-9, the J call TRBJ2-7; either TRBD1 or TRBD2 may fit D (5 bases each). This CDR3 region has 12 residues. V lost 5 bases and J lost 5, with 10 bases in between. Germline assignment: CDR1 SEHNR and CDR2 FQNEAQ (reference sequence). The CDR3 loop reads CASSPGTHEQYF. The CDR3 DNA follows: TGTGCCAGCAGCCCGGGGACCCACGAGCAGTACTTC. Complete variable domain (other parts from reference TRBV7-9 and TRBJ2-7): DTGVSQNPRHKITKRGQNVTFRCDPISEHNRLYWYRQTLGQGPEFLTYFQNEAQLEKSRLLSDRFSAERPKGSFSTLEIQRTEQGDSAMYLCASSPGTHEQYFGPGTRLTVT.

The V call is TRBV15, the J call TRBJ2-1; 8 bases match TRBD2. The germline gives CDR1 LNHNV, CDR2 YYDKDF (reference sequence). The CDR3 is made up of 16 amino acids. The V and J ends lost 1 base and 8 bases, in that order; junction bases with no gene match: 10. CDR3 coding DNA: TGTGCCACCAGCAGAGCACCGGGACTAGATCATTATGAGCAGTTCTTC. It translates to CATSRAPGLDHYEQFF.